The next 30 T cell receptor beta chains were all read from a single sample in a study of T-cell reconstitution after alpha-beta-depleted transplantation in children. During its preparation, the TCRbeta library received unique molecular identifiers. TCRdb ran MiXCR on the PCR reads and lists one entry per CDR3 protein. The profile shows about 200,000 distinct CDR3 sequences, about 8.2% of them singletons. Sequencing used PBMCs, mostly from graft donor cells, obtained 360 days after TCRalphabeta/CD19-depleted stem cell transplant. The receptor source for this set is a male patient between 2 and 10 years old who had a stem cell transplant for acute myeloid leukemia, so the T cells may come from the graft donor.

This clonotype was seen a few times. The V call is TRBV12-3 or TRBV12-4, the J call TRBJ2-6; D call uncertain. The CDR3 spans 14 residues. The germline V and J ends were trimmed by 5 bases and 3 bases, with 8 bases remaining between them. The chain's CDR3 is CASSRSGGANVLTF. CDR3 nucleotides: TGTGCCAGCAGTCGCTCGGGTGGGGCCAACGTCCTGACTTTC.

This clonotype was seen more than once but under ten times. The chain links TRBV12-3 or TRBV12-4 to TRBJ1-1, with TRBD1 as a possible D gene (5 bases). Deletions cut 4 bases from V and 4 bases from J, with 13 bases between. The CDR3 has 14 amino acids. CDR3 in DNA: TGTGCCAGCAGTTCCCAGGGTTTTGGCACTGAAGCTTTCTTT. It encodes CASSSQGFGTEAFF.

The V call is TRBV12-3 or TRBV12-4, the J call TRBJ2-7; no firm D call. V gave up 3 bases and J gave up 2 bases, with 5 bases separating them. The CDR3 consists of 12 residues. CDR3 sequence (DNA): TGTGCCAGCAGTTTGGGTGCCTACGAGCAGTACGTC. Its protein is CASSLGAYEQYV.

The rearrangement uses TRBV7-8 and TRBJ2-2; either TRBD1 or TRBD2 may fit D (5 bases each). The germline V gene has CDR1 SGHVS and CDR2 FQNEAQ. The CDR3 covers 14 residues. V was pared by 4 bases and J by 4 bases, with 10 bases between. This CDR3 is CASSSGPLTGELFF. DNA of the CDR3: TGTGCCAGCAGCTCGGGACCGCTCACCGGGGAGCTGTTTTTT.

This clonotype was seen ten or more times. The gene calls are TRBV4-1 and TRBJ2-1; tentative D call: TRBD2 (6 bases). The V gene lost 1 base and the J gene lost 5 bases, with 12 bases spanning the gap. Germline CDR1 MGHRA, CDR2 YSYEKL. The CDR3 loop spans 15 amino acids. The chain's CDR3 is CASSQVRRGDNEQFF. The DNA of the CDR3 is TGCGCCAGCAGCCAAGTGAGGCGGGGAGACAATGAGCAGTTCTTC.

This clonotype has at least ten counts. As DNA, the CDR3 is TGCAGTGCTAGAGGGGAAGACTACGAGCAGTACTTC. Its translation: CSARGEDYEQYF. The chain carries TRBV20-1 and TRBJ2-7; D unresolved. V was shortened by 1 base and J by 3 bases, with 7 bases between the two germline ends. The germline V gene encodes CDR1 DFQATT and CDR2 SNEGSKA (reference sequence). The CDR3 has 12 residues.

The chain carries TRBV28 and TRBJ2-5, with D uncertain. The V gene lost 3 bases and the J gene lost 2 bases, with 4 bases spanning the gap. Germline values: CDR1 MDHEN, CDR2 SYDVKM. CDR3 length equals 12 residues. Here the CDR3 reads CASSLLQETQYF. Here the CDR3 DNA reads TGTGCCAGCAGTTTGCTACAAGAGACCCAGTACTTC.

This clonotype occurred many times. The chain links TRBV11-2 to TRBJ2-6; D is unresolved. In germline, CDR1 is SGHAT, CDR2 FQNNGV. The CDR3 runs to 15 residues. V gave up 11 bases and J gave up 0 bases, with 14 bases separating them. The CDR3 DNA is TGTGCCTCCCAAAACCGGCACTCTGGGGCCAACGTCCTGACTTTC. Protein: CASQNRHSGANVLTF.

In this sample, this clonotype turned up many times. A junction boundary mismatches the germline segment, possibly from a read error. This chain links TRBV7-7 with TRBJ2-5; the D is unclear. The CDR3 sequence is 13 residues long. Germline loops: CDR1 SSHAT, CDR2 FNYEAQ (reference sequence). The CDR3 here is CASSPASQETQYF. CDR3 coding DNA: TGTGCTAGCAGCCCAGCGAGCCAAGAGACCCAGTACTTC.

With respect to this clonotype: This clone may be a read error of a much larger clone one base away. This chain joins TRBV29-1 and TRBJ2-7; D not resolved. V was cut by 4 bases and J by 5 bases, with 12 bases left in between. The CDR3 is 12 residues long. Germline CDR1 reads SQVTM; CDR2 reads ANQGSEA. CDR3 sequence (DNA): TGCAGCGTTGTTCCCGTCGCCCACGAGCAGTACTTC. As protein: CSVVPVAHEQYF.

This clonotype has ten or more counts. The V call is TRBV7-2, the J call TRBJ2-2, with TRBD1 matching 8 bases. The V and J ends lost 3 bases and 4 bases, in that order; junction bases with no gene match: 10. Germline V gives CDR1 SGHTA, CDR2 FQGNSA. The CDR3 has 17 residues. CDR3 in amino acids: CASSFFGFGQGTGELFF. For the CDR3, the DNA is TGTGCCAGCAGCTTTTTCGGATTCGGACAGGGCACCGGGGAGCTGTTTTTT.

This chain's CDR3 is CASSLPPDRTTYEQYF. The CDR3 DNA reads TGCGCCAGCAGCTTACCCCCGGACAGGACCACCTACGAGCAGTACTTC. This chain connects TRBV5-1 to TRBJ2-7, with 7 bases matching TRBD1. The CDR3 has 16 residues. Germline V CDR1 and CDR2: SGHRS, YFSETQ. The trim removed 2 bases at V and 2 bases at J, leaving 10 bases unmatched.

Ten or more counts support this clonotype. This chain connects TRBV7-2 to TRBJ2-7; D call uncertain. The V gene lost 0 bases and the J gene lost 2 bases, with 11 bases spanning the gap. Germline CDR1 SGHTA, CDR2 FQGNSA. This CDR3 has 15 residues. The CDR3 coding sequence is TGTGCCAGCAGCTTAGCGAGCAGCCTGACCTACGAGCAGTACTTC. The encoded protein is CASSLASSLTYEQYF.

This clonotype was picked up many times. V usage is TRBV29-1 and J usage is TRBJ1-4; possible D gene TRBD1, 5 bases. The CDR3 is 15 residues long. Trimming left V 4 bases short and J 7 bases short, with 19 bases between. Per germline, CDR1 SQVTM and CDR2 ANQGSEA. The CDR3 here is CSVVAGTHPPEKLFF. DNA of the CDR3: TGCAGCGTTGTAGCAGGGACCCACCCACCTGAAAAACTGTTTTTT.

CDR3 sequence: CSVVGAGGPRVPGELFF. CDR3 nucleotide sequence: TGCAGCGTTGTCGGAGCGGGGGGGCCAAGAGTTCCCGGGGAGCTGTTTTTT. The rearrangement joins TRBV29-1 to TRBJ2-2, with 10 bases identical to TRBD2. The CDR3 length is 17 residues. V lost 4 bases to trimming and J lost 6 bases; unmatched junction nucleotides: 14. The germline V gene has CDR1 SQVTM and CDR2 ANQGSEA.

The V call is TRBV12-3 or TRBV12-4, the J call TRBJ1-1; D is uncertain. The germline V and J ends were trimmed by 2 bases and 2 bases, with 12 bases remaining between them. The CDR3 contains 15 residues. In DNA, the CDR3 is TGTGCCAGCAGTTTAAGACACGCTGCTAACACTGAAGCTTTCTTT. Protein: CASSLRHAANTEAFF.

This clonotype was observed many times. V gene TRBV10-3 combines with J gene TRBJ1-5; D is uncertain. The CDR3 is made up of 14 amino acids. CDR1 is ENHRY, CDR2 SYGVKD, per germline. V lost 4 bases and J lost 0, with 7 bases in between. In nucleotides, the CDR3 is TGTGCCATCAGTGTGGCTGATAGCAATCAGCCCCAGCATTTT. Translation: CAISVADSNQPQHF.

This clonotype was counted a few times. The CDR3 region is CASRHDLGFSETQYF. Here the CDR3 DNA reads TGTGCCAGCAGACACGACCTAGGTTTCTCAGAGACCCAGTACTTC. This chain uses TRBV7-2 with TRBJ2-5; D is unclear. The length of the CDR3 is 15 residues. The germline V and J ends were trimmed by 6 bases and 4 bases, with 18 bases remaining between them. Germline V gene lookup returns CDR1 SGHTA and CDR2 FQGNSA.

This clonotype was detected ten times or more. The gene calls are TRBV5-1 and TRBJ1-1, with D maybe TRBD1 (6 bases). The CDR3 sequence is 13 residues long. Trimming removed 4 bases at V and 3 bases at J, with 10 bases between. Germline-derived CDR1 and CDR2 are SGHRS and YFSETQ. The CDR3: CASSPDSDTEAFF. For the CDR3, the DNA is TGCGCCAGCAGCCCGGACAGTGACACTGAAGCTTTCTTT.

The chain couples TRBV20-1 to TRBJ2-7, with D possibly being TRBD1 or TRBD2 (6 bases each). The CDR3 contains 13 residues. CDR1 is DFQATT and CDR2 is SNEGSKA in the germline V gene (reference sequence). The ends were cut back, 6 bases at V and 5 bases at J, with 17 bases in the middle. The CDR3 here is CSAQTGRLDEQYF. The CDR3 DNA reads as TGCAGTGCCCAAACAGGGAGGTTAGACGAGCAGTACTTC.

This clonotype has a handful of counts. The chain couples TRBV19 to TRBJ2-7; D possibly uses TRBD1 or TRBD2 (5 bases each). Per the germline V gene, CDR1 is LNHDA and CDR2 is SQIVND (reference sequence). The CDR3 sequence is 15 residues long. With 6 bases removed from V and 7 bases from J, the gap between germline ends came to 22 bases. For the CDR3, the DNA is TGTGCCAGTAGACCTTCCGGGACCGTGTTCTGGGAGCAGTACTTC. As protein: CASRPSGTVFWEQYF.

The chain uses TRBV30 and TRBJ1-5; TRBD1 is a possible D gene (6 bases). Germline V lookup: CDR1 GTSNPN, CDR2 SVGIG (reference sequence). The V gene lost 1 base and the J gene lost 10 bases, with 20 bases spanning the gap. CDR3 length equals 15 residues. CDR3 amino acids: CAWSARTAGLFPQHF. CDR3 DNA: TGTGCCTGGAGTGCCCGGACAGCCGGATTGTTCCCCCAGCATTTT.

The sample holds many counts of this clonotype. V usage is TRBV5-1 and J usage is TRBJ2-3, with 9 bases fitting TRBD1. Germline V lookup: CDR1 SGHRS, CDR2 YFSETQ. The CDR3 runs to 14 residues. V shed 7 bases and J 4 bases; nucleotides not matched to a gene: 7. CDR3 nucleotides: TGCGCCAGCTTCATGGGACAGGGTTCAGATACGCAGTATTTT. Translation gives CASFMGQGSDTQYF.

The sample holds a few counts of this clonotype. DNA for the CDR3: TGTGCCAGCAGTTACGACACCGAGGAAGAAAAACTGTTTTTT. Residues: CASSYDTEEEKLFF. J is TRBJ1-4 and V is TRBV6-5; D not certain. The CDR3 extends over 14 amino acids. Germline loops: CDR1 MNHEY, CDR2 SVGAGI. Trimming took 2 bases from V and 8 from J, leaving 12 bases between them.

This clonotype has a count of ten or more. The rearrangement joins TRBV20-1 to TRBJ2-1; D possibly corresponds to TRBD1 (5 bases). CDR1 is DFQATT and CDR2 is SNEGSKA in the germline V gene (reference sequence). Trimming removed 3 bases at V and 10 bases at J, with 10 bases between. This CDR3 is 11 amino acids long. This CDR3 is CSARERQEQFF. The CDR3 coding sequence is TGCAGTGCTAGGGAAAGACAGGAGCAGTTCTTC.

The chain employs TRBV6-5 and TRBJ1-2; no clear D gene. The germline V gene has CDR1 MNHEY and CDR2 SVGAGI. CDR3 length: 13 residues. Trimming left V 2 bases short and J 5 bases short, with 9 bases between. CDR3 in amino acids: CASSYAGQYGYTF. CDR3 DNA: TGTGCCAGCAGTTACGCCGGCCAGTATGGCTACACCTTC.

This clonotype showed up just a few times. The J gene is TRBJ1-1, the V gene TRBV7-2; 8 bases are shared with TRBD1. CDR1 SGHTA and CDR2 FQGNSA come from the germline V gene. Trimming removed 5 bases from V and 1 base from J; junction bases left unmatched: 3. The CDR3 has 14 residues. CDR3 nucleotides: TGTGCCAGCAGCCTTACAGGGGGGAACACTGAAGCTTTCTTT. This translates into CASSLTGGNTEAFF. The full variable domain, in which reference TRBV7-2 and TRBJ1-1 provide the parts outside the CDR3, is GAGVSQSPSNKVTEKGKDVELRCDPISGHTALYWYRQSLGQGLEFLIYFQGNSAPDKSGLPSDRFSAERTGGSVSTLTIQRTQQEDSAVYLCASSLTGGNTEAFFGQGTRLTVV.

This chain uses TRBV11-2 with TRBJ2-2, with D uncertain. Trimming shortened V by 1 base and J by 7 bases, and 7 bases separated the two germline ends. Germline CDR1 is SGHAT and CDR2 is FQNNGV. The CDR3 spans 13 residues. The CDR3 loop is CASSLVYVGELFF. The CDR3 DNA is TGTGCCAGCAGCTTAGTTTACGTCGGGGAGCTGTTTTTT.

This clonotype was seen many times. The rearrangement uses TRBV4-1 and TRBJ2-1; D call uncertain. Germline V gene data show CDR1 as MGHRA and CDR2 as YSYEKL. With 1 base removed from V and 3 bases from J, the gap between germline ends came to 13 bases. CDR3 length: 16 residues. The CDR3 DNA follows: TGCGCCAGCAGCCAAGTCCGACACCCGCGCTACAATGAGCAGTTCTTC. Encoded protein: CASSQVRHPRYNEQFF.

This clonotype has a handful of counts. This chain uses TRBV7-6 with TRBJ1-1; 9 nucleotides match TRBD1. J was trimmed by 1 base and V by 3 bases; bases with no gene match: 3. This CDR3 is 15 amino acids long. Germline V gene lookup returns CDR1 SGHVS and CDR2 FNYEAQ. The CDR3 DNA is TGTGCCAGCAGCTTTATGGGACAGGGGAACACTGAAGCTTTCTTT. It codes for CASSFMGQGNTEAFF.